The T cell receptor beta chain under discussion was sequenced for a study of cytomegalovirus exposure and HLA in healthy donors. Regarding the study as a whole: Data from an earlier analysis indicated that most TCR beta V segments were productive either about 90% or about 30% of the time.

V shed 0 bases, J shed 1 base, and the junction held 13 bases outside the gene matches. The CDR3 loop spans 19 amino acids. Germline CDR1 LGHNA, CDR2 YNFKEQ. Samples came from healthy bone marrow donors. In the PCR, 60 Vbeta and 13 Jbeta primers were used. Some clones are missing from TCRdb's copy, which holds only in-frame ones; the method was immunoSEQ multiplex PCR. The data contain fewer than 200,000 clones, 75% to 85% of them seen just once; the ten biggest clones take up 4.9%. Concerning this clone itself: The antigen is unknown.

Sequenced input: PBMCs. The clonotype was recovered from a woman between 18 and 30 years old in good health and CMV-seropositive. The gene calls are TRBV4-2 and TRBJ2-3, with 7 bases aligning to TRBD2. The CDR3 sequence: CASSQEENRASGRTDTQYF. CDR3 bases: TGTGCCAGCAGCCAAGAAGAAAACCGGGCTAGCGGACGCACAGATACGCAGTATTTT.